This T cell receptor (beta chain) was obtained from a study of memory CD4+ T cells and cytomegalovirus serostatus. The table came from immunoSEQ multiplex PCR; TCRdb's copy has only in-frame clones and leaves some out. The sample carries about 57,000 clones, 65% to 80% recorded once. The V gene's germline CDR1 is LGHNA and CDR2 YNFKEQ. V was clipped by 0 bases and J by 2 bases; unmatched bases: 7. CDR3 length: 16 residues. The sort gate was single viable CD3+CD4+CD8-CD45RO+ cells for memory CD4+ T cells. The gene calls are TRBV4-2 and TRBJ2-7, with 7 bases fitting TRBD2. The TCR was taken from an adult in good health and CMV-seronegative. The sequenced sample consisted of memory CD4+ T cells from blood. The CDR3 bases are TGTGCCAGCAGCCAAGACGCGAGCGGGACCGCCTACGAGCAGTACTTC. It specifies CASSQDASGTAYEQYF.